This T cell receptor (beta chain) came from a study of OX40 agonist ivuxolimab in advanced cancers. The V end lost 2 bases, the J end lost 2 bases, and 14 bases lay between the germline ends. CDR1 SGDLS and CDR2 YYNGEE come from the germline V gene. The CDR3 extends over 16 amino acids. Repertoires were generated with immunoSEQ multiplex PCR, while TCRdb's copy carries only in-frame clones and drops some. Of 50,000 to 65,000 clones listed, over 75% were seen once; the top ten hold roughly 1%. The clonotype originates from an adult with an advanced solid tumor such as melanoma, head and neck, liver or kidney cancer. V usage is TRBV9 and J usage is TRBJ2-1; tentative D call: TRBD2 (7 bases). Material: CD4+ or CD8+ T cells sorted from blood, obtained in a trial of the OX40 agonist ivuxolimab. For the CDR3, the DNA is TGTGCCAGCAGCGTCGGGGGCGGGGGCGCCTACAATGAGCAGTTCTTC. Amino acid sequence: CASSVGGGGAYNEQFF. Based on the CDR3 plus reference TRBV9 and TRBJ2-1, the full variable domain is DSGVTQTPKHLITATGQRVTLRCSPRSGDLSVYWYQQSLDQGLQFLIQYYNGEERAKGNILERFSAQQFPDLHSELNLSSLELGDSALYFCASSVGGGGAYNEQFFGPGTRLTVL.